The source of this T cell receptor (beta chain) is a study of blood T cell repertoires in COVID-19. V shed 3 bases and J shed 5 bases, with 10 bases lying between them. The CDR3 is 13 residues long. Assay: immunoSEQ multiplex PCR; the TCRdb copy retains only in-frame clones and omits some. The data show about 250,000 clones, about 89% seen once. Participants had their cohort set by participant-reported clinical history. This TCR came from a middle-aged man who had recovered from COVID-19. Material for sequencing was PBMCs or T cells enriched from blood (not recorded which). V usage is TRBV12-3 or TRBV12-4 and J usage is TRBJ1-2, with D perhaps TRBD1 (5 bases). The CDR3 here is CASSLGLLYGYTF. In DNA form, the CDR3 reads TGTGCCAGCAGTTTGGGACTTCTTTATGGCTACACCTTC.